These 31 T cell receptor beta chains came from one sample sequenced in a study of cytomegalovirus exposure and HLA in healthy donors. The PCR ran on 60 Vbeta and 13 Jbeta primers. Using immunoSEQ multiplex PCR, the repertoire was profiled, and TCRdb retains in-frame clones only, with some absent. The sample contains 110,000 to 150,000 clones, around 79% of which appear only once. What was sequenced was PBMCs. Receptor source: a male donor in good health and CMV-seronegative.

The chain joins TRBV19 to TRBJ2-4; TRBD2 agrees at 12 bases. V was clipped by 8 bases and J by 2 bases; unmatched bases: 19. The germline gives CDR1 LNHDA, CDR2 SQIVND (reference sequence). The CDR3 runs to 20 residues. CDR3 in DNA: TGTGCCAGTGCCCGGGTCTACCAGGGGACTAGCGGGTCATCCAAAAACATTCAGTACTTC. Translated: CASARVYQGTSGSSKNIQYF.

This chain joins TRBV7-9 and TRBJ1-1; 9 positions agree with TRBD1. The CDR3 length is 15 residues. From germline, CDR1 is SEHNR and CDR2 FQNEAQ (reference sequence). Unmatched junction bases numbered 9, after V lost 7 bases and J lost 3 bases. As DNA, the CDR3 is TGTGCCAGCATAGGCGGACAGGGGTTTGACACTGAAGCTTTCTTT. Translation: CASIGGQGFDTEAFF.

This chain uses TRBV2 with TRBJ1-5; possible D gene TRBD1, 6 bases. The germline V gene encodes CDR1 SNHLY and CDR2 FYNNEI. V was shortened by 5 bases and J by 0 bases, with 11 bases between the two germline ends. This CDR3 has 15 amino acids. CDR3 residues: CASSPQGGSNQPQHF. The CDR3 coding sequence is TGTGCCAGCAGTCCACAGGGTGGTAGCAATCAGCCCCAGCATTTT.

This chain links TRBV19 with TRBJ2-5; 7 bases are a match to TRBD2. Germline lookup yields CDR1 LNHDA and CDR2 SQIVND (reference sequence). The CDR3 sequence is 13 residues long. Trimming took 6 bases from V and 2 from J; bases not matched to a gene: 3. The DNA of the CDR3 is TGTGCCAGTAGAGGCGGGAGTCAAGAGACCCAGTACTTC. Translation gives CASRGGSQETQYF.

This clone appeared a single time. This sequence joins TRBV4-3 and TRBJ2-5, with D maybe TRBD1 (6 bases). This CDR3 contains 15 residues. V was clipped by 1 base and J by 4 bases, with 13 bases between them. Germline CDR1 reads LGHNA; CDR2 reads YSLEER. CDR3 sequence: CASSQGSAQGETQYF. CDR3 in DNA: TGCGCCAGCAGCCAAGGTTCGGCACAGGGAGAGACCCAGTACTTC.

The count of this clone is one. Mismatch with germline at one junction end may stem from a read error. The chain uses TRBV7-9 and TRBJ1-2; D perhaps matches TRBD1 (6 bases). Per the germline V gene, CDR1 is SEHNR and CDR2 is FQNEAQ (reference sequence). The CDR3 is 15 residues long. This chain's CDR3 is CSSSLGPLTGYGYTF. CDR3 nucleotides: TGTTCCAGCAGCTTAGGACCCCTAACAGGGTATGGCTACACCTTC.

This clone was picked up one time. The rearrangement joins TRBV7-9 to TRBJ1-4; 8 positions match TRBD1. Germline CDR1 and CDR2: SEHNR and FQNEAQ (reference sequence). This CDR3 comprises 19 residues. Germline trimming cut 5 bases from V and 7 bases from J; bases unmatched to any gene: 21. The CDR3 region is CASSLRGQGGIGVSEKLFF. CDR3 DNA: TGTGCCAGCAGCCTACGCGGACAGGGAGGAATCGGAGTCTCTGAAAAACTGTTTTTT.

This sequence joins TRBV12-5 and TRBJ2-6; unclear D gene. The CDR3 sequence is 15 residues long. The V gene's germline CDR1 is LGHNT and CDR2 FRNRAP. V was shortened by 0 bases and J by 0 bases, with 3 bases between the two germline ends. The CDR3 sequence: CASGLVSSGANVLTF. In DNA, the CDR3 is TGTGCTAGTGGTTTGGTCAGCTCTGGGGCCAACGTCCTGACTTTC.

V usage is TRBV7-8 and J usage is TRBJ1-1, with D possibly TRBD1 on 5 matching bases. This CDR3 is 15 amino acids long. Looked up from germline, CDR1 is SGHVS and CDR2 is FQNEAQ. V lost 6 bases and J 0 bases, leaving 14 bases between the germline ends. CDR3 nucleotide sequence: TGTGCCAGCAGGGACCCGCAGGGTCTGAACACTGAAGCTTTCTTT. It yields the protein CASRDPQGLNTEAFF.

This clone occurred once. The chain carries TRBV5-5 and TRBJ2-7; D is unresolved. Germline CDR1 SGHKS, CDR2 YYEKEE (reference sequence). With 4 bases removed from V and 6 bases from J, the gap between germline ends came to 11 bases. This CDR3 has 12 residues. CDR3 amino acids: CASSPVAVEQYF. CDR3 DNA: TGTGCCAGCAGCCCTGTGGCCGTCGAGCAGTACTTC.

The chain links TRBV7-3 to TRBJ2-7; TRBD1 is a possible D gene (5 bases). CDR3 length: 12 amino acids. Between the trimmed V and J ends, which lost 4 bases and 7 bases, there was a span of 11 bases. The germline V gene encodes CDR1 SGHTA and CDR2 FQGTGA. The DNA for the CDR3 is TGTGCCAGCAGCTCCAGGGTGGGGGAGCAGTACTTC. Its protein product is CASSSRVGEQYF.

The chain links TRBV5-8 to TRBJ2-5; the match to TRBD2 covers 7 bases. The CDR3 is 18 residues long. After removal of 1 base from V and 2 bases from J, the junction contained 14 bases not matched to a gene. CDR1 is SGHTS and CDR2 is YDEGEE in the germline V gene. CDR3 residues: CASSLSVLAVHIQETQYF. The CDR3 DNA reads TGTGCCAGCAGCTTGAGTGTGCTAGCGGTACATATACAAGAGACCCAGTACTTC. The full variable domain, in which reference TRBV5-8 and TRBJ2-5 provide the parts outside the CDR3, is EAGVTQSPTHLIKTRGQQATLRCSPISGHTSVYWYQQALGLGLQFLLWYDEGEERNRGNFPPRFSGRQFPNYSSELNVNALELEDSALYLCASSLSVLAVHIQETQYFGPGTRLLVL.

The J gene is TRBJ2-7, the V gene TRBV5-1; 10 bases fit TRBD1. Germline CDR1 SGHRS, CDR2 YFSETQ. The V and J ends lost 5 bases and 3 bases, in that order; junction bases with no gene match: 8. The CDR3 extends over 15 amino acids. CDR3 sequence (DNA): TGCGCCAGCAGGCACCCCGGGACAGGGGACTACGAGCAGTACTTC. Amino acid sequence: CASRHPGTGDYEQYF.

The chain carries TRBV10-3 and TRBJ2-5, with 7 bases that match TRBD2. This CDR3 region has 16 residues. The ends lost 3 bases at V and 3 bases at J; junction bases unmatched: 10. CDR1 is ENHRY, CDR2 SYGVKD, per germline. The CDR3 nucleotides read TGTGCCATCAGTGAACGACAGCGGGAAGTGGAAGAGACCCAGTACTTC. This translates into CAISERQREVEETQYF.

This rearrangement joins TRBV7-2 to TRBJ2-2; D may be TRBD1 (5 bases). Germline V CDR1 and CDR2: SGHTA, FQGNSA. The ends were cut back, 6 bases at V and 4 bases at J, with 15 bases in the middle. The CDR3 is 15 residues long. CDR3 coding DNA: TGTGCCAGCAGGGCACCAATCAGGGCCACCGGGGAGCTGTTTTTT. This encodes CASRAPIRATGELFF.

This chain uses TRBV19 with TRBJ1-1; 7 nucleotides agree with TRBD1. V was pared by 7 bases and J by 3 bases, with 5 bases of the junction left unmatched. Per germline, CDR1 LNHDA and CDR2 SQIVND (reference sequence). The CDR3 contains 13 residues. CDR3 nucleotide sequence: TGTGCCAGTAACCCTACAGGGGACACTGAAGCTTTCTTT. Protein: CASNPTGDTEAFF.

The rearrangement joins TRBV13 to TRBJ2-5; D unresolved. Trimming took 2 bases from V and 2 from J, leaving 3 bases between them. From germline, CDR1 is PRHDT and CDR2 FYEKMQ (reference sequence). The CDR3 covers 12 residues. In DNA, the CDR3 is TGTGCCAGCAGCTTACTTCAAGAGACCCAGTACTTC. This translates into CASSLLQETQYF.

This clone occurred a few times. The chain links TRBV5-1 to TRBJ2-2; no reliable D call. The CDR3 loop spans 13 amino acids. With 7 bases removed from V and 5 bases from J, the gap between germline ends came to 12 bases. Germline V gene data show CDR1 as SGHRS and CDR2 as YFSETQ. The CDR3 spells CASRLVPTGELFF. CDR3 DNA: TGCGCCAGCCGACTGGTTCCGACCGGGGAGCTGTTTTTT.

V usage is TRBV7-9 and J usage is TRBJ2-3; TRBD2 matches 15 bases. The V gene end was trimmed by 2 bases and the J gene end by 14 bases; junction bases not matched to a gene: 5. CDR3 length equals 14 residues. Germline V CDR1 and CDR2: SEHNR, FQNEAQ (reference sequence). The CDR3 coding sequence is TGTGCCAGCAGCTTACAAGGACTAGCGGGAGGGCCGTATTTT. Translation: CASSLQGLAGGPYF.

The chain uses TRBV5-4 and TRBJ1-2; 9 nucleotides line up with TRBD1. The CDR3 is 16 residues long. Trimming at V came to 5 bases and at J to 1 base, leaving 9 bases not matched to a gene. Germline V gives CDR1 SGHNT, CDR2 YYREEE (reference sequence). The DNA for the CDR3 is TGTGCCAGCAGGGGGACGGGACAGGGCATTAACTATGGCTACACCTTC. This translates into CASRGTGQGINYGYTF.

The rearrangement links TRBV5-1 to TRBJ1-2; perhaps TRBD1 as D (6 bases). V was cut by 2 bases and J by 0 bases, with 14 bases left in between. Germline values: CDR1 SGHRS, CDR2 YFSETQ. The length of the CDR3 is 16 residues. The CDR3 spells CASSFNRDTSNYGYTF. CDR3 in DNA: TGCGCCAGCAGCTTCAACCGGGACACCTCTAACTATGGCTACACCTTC.

This chain connects TRBV30 to TRBJ1-5; 8 bases agree with TRBD1. V trimming: 2 bases; J trimming: 5 bases; junction bases outside the gene matches: 8. Germline lookup yields CDR1 GTSNPN and CDR2 SVGIG (reference sequence). The CDR3 is 15 residues long. DNA of the CDR3: TGTGCCTGGAGTAGGGGGACAGGAGAATATCAGCCCCAGCATTTT. Amino acids: CAWSRGTGEYQPQHF.

The chain uses TRBV7-2 and TRBJ1-4; the D is unclear. The germline CDR1 and CDR2 sequences are SGHTA and FQGNSA. Trimming cost V 5 bases and J 7 bases, with 17 bases left between them. This CDR3 is 15 amino acids long. The DNA for the CDR3 is TGTGCCAGCAGCCGAACGGGTATTCTAAGTGAAAAACTGTTTTTT. Amino acids: CASSRTGILSEKLFF.

This clone was recorded a few times. V gene TRBV6-1 combines with J gene TRBJ2-3, with 12 bases that match TRBD2. The CDR3 runs to 17 residues. Trimming at V came to 2 bases and at J to 4 bases, leaving 7 bases not matched to a gene. Germline CDR1 MNHNS, CDR2 SASEGT. CDR3 sequence (DNA): TGTGCCAGCAGTGAACGGGTGGCTAGCGGGGGGGCAGATACGCAGTATTTT. It is translated as CASSERVASGGADTQYF.

The V and J genes are TRBV9 and TRBJ2-1; TRBD2 matches at 10 bases. Trimming removed 4 bases from V and 6 bases from J; junction bases left unmatched: 4. This CDR3 comprises 14 residues. Germline CDR1 SGDLS, CDR2 YYNGEE. CDR3 in amino acids: CASSKSGRANEQFF. DNA of the CDR3: TGTGCCAGCAGCAAAAGCGGGAGGGCCAATGAGCAGTTCTTC.

The chain uses TRBV10-3 and TRBJ2-1; D might be TRBD2 (6 bases). Trimming shortened V by 2 bases and J by 2 bases, and 13 bases separated the two germline ends. The CDR3 has 16 amino acids. Germline V gene data show CDR1 as ENHRY and CDR2 as SYGVKD. CDR3 in amino acids: CAISEPGGAAYNEQFF. For the CDR3, the DNA is TGTGCCATCAGTGAGCCCGGGGGAGCTGCCTACAATGAGCAGTTCTTC.

The rearrangement links TRBV9 to TRBJ2-1, with TRBD2 identical over 8 bases. J was trimmed by 2 bases and V by 0 bases; bases with no gene match: 4. CDR1 is SGDLS, CDR2 YYNGEE, per germline. The CDR3 is made up of 16 amino acids. This CDR3 reads CASSVATGLAYNEQFF. CDR3 coding DNA: TGTGCCAGCAGCGTAGCGACGGGACTAGCCTACAATGAGCAGTTCTTC. The entire variable domain, with the rest obtained from reference TRBV9 and TRBJ2-1, is as follows: DSGVTQTPKHLITATGQRVTLRCSPRSGDLSVYWYQQSLDQGLQFLIQYYNGEERAKGNILERFSAQQFPDLHSELNLSSLELGDSALYFCASSVATGLAYNEQFFGPGTRLTVL.

The chain uses TRBV18 and TRBJ1-1; 7 bases match TRBD1. The CDR3 runs to 14 residues. V lost 3 bases to trimming and J lost 4 bases; unmatched junction nucleotides: 5. Germline lookup yields CDR1 KGHSH and CDR2 LQKENI. The DNA for the CDR3 is TGTGCCAGCTCACCGAGGGGGCGAGGCACTGAAGCTTTCTTT. It yields the protein CASSPRGRGTEAFF.

This chain links TRBV27 with TRBJ2-1; 11 nucleotides align to TRBD2. The CDR3 runs 16 residues. The trim removed 4 bases at V and 4 bases at J, leaving 6 bases unmatched. The germline V gene has CDR1 MNHEY and CDR2 SMNVEV (reference sequence). CDR3 residues: CASSSRLAGRYNEQFF. CDR3 nucleotide sequence: TGTGCCAGCAGTTCAAGACTAGCGGGACGATACAATGAGCAGTTCTTC.

The J gene is TRBJ2-7, the V gene TRBV15; 7 positions agree with TRBD1. J was trimmed by 3 bases and V by 4 bases; bases with no gene match: 3. The CDR3 consists of 13 residues. The V gene's germline CDR1 is LNHNV and CDR2 YYDKDF (reference sequence). CDR3 residues: CATSTNRGYEQYF. In DNA form, the CDR3 reads TGTGCCACCAGCACTAACAGGGGCTACGAGCAGTACTTC.

The genes are TRBV5-4 and TRBJ2-7; 7 positions agree with TRBD2. The CDR3 has 13 residues. Trimming cost V 7 bases and J 2 bases; bases outside gene matches: 6. Germline V gene lookup returns CDR1 SGHNT and CDR2 YYREEE (reference sequence). The CDR3 here is CASGGREAYEQYF. The CDR3 nucleotides are TGTGCCAGCGGGGGGAGGGAGGCCTACGAGCAGTACTTC.